Following are 24 T cell receptor beta chains from one sample sequenced in a study of control samples from healthy donors and cancer patients. Assay used: immunoSEQ multiplex PCR; TCRdb lists only in-frame clones, some missing. The repertoire holds under 140,000 clones, around 89% seen once, with less than 4% in the top ten. Source material: PBMCs. The source is a woman aged 60-75 years with lung cancer.

The V gene is TRBV11-2, the J gene TRBJ1-3, with a possible D match to TRBD1 (6 bases). Germline assignment: CDR1 SGHAT and CDR2 FQNNGV. Trimming left V 3 bases short and J 4 bases short, with 13 bases between. The CDR3 is 15 amino acids. DNA for the CDR3: TGTGCCAGCAGCTTCTACAGGGAGTCAGGAAACACCATATATTTT. This gives the protein CASSFYRESGNTIYF. The variable domain in full, completed from reference TRBV11-2 and TRBJ1-3, reads EAGVAQSPRYKIIEKRQSVAFWCNPISGHATLYWYQQILGQGPKLLIQFQNNGVVDDSQLPKDRFSAERLKGVDSTLKIQPAKLEDSAVYLCASSFYRESGNTIYFGEGSWLTVV.

The V and J genes are TRBV19 and TRBJ2-2; D might be TRBD1 or TRBD2, each matching 6 bases. The V gene's germline CDR1 is LNHDA and CDR2 SQIVND (reference sequence). Trimming cost V 7 bases and J 0 bases, with 18 bases left between them. The CDR3 extends over 17 amino acids. The chain's CDR3 is CASTPRGEAANTGELFF. The CDR3 nucleotides are TGTGCCAGTACCCCGAGGGGGGAGGCCGCGAACACCGGGGAGCTGTTTTTT.

This chain joins TRBV11-2 and TRBJ1-6, with D tentatively TRBD1 (5 bases). This CDR3 is built from 15 residues. The germline V and J ends were trimmed by 4 bases and 7 bases, with 14 bases remaining between them. Germline CDR1 reads SGHAT; CDR2 reads FQNNGV. For the CDR3, the DNA is TGTGCCAGCAGCTCTAGGGGTACGGAGAATTCACCCCTCCACTTT. Translation gives CASSSRGTENSPLHF.

This clone appeared a single time. The chain couples TRBV9 to TRBJ1-2, with D perhaps TRBD1 (5 bases). Germline-derived CDR1 and CDR2 are SGDLS and YYNGEE. V was cut by 3 bases and J by 0 bases, with 6 bases left in between. The CDR3 has 13 amino acids. This CDR3 is CASSGGTNYGYTF. The CDR3, as DNA: TGTGCCAGCAGCGGGGGGACTAACTATGGCTACACCTTC.

The V gene is TRBV7-3, the J gene TRBJ1-2; tentatively, D is TRBD1 (6 bases). CDR3 length: 13 residues. The V gene's germline CDR1 is SGHTA and CDR2 FQGTGA. V lost 4 bases to trimming and J lost 8 bases, with 14 bases between them. CDR3 coding DNA: TGTGCCAGCAGCTCAGGGGACCGAGGAGGCTACACCTTC. This translates into CASSSGDRGGYTF.

V and J are TRBV5-1 and TRBJ2-3; no definite D call. Trimming stripped 4 bases from V and 0 bases from J, with 18 bases between. Germline V gene data show CDR1 as SGHRS and CDR2 as YFSETQ. This CDR3 contains 17 residues. This CDR3 is CASSETMDAGSTDTQYF. The CDR3 DNA sequence: TGCGCCAGCAGCGAAACTATGGACGCCGGTAGCACAGATACGCAGTATTTT.

The chain is built from TRBV11-2 and TRBJ2-3, with D tentatively TRBD2 (5 bases). V shed 1 base and J shed 2 bases, with 13 bases lying between them. The CDR3 has 16 amino acids. Per germline, CDR1 SGHAT and CDR2 FQNNGV. CDR3 sequence: CASSLVRDGNTDTQYF. The CDR3 DNA follows: TGTGCCAGCAGCTTAGTACGGGATGGAAACACAGATACGCAGTATTTT.

The rearrangement links TRBV24-1 to TRBJ2-6, with D perhaps TRBD2 (6 bases). V was pared by 3 bases and J by 4 bases, with 21 bases between. CDR3 length equals 19 residues. CDR1 is KGHDR and CDR2 is SFDVKD in the germline V gene. Here the CDR3 reads CATSDPPGARVPGANVLTF. Written as DNA, the CDR3 is TGTGCCACCAGTGATCCGCCGGGAGCCAGGGTTCCGGGGGCCAACGTCCTGACTTTC.

This chain joins TRBV2 and TRBJ1-2, with D uncertain. CDR3 length equals 13 residues. The germline gives CDR1 SNHLY, CDR2 FYNNEI. Trimming removed 11 bases at V and 0 bases at J, with 13 bases between. CDR3 DNA sequence: TGTGCCGAGAGGGAAGACTCTAACTATGGCTACACCTTC. It codes for CAEREDSNYGYTF.

The chain uses TRBV5-5 and TRBJ1-2, with D possibly matching TRBD1 (6 bases). The germline V gene has CDR1 SGHKS and CDR2 YYEKEE (reference sequence). V lost 2 bases and J 0 bases, leaving 14 bases between the germline ends. The CDR3 is 16 amino acids. The CDR3 DNA follows: TGTGCCAGCAGCTTCGGACAGCTGAGGGCTAACTATGGCTACACCTTC. It translates to CASSFGQLRANYGYTF.

The chain joins TRBV12-3 or TRBV12-4 to TRBJ2-7; D not certain. V was cut by 2 bases and J by 4 bases, with 9 bases left in between. This CDR3 contains 13 residues. CDR3 nucleotide sequence: TGTGCCAGCAGTTTAAGGCAGCTATACGAGCAGTACTTC. This translates into CASSLRQLYEQYF.

This clone was found a few times. Other DNA sequences in this specimen translate into the identical CDR3. This chain connects TRBV28 to TRBJ2-7; TRBD1 is a possible D gene (5 bases). Germline CDR1 reads MDHEN; CDR2 reads SYDVKM. Between the trimmed V and J ends, which lost 6 bases and 3 bases, there was a span of 9 bases. The CDR3 contains 12 residues. CDR3 loop: CASRGRVYEQYF. The DNA for the CDR3 is TGTGCCAGCAGGGGCAGGGTCTACGAGCAGTACTTC.

In regard to this clone: A read error may produce the germline difference seen at one junction end. This chain uses TRBV7-7 with TRBJ2-5; TRBD2 might be the D (6 bases). The CDR3 sequence is 15 residues long. Germline assignment: CDR1 SSHAT and CDR2 FNYEAQ (reference sequence). The CDR3 protein is CASSPGLGRAETQYF. For the CDR3, the DNA is TGTGCTAGCAGCCCGGGACTGGGGCGGGCAGAGACCCAGTACTTC.

This clone was seen a single time. This chain connects TRBV9 to TRBJ2-2, with TRBD2 matching 9 bases. CDR1 is SGDLS, CDR2 YYNGEE, per germline. V lost 3 bases to trimming and J lost 4 bases; unmatched junction nucleotides: 4. The CDR3 consists of 15 residues. The CDR3 DNA is TGTGCCAGCAGCGGAGGACTAGCGCGCACCGGGGAGCTGTTTTTT. It is translated as CASSGGLARTGELFF.

The V gene is TRBV18, the J gene TRBJ1-2, with D hard to call. In germline, CDR1 is KGHSH, CDR2 LQKENI. Trimming pared 3 bases from V and 8 bases from J, leaving 19 bases between. The CDR3 length is 15 residues. Written as DNA, the CDR3 is TGTGCCAGCTCACCGAGCCCCGGGCCCCTGGGGGGCTACACCTTC. Its protein is CASSPSPGPLGGYTF.

The chain recombines TRBV9 with TRBJ2-5; TRBD2 matches 8 bases. The CDR3 contains 17 residues. The V segment lost 4 bases and the J segment 1 base; nucleotides outside the gene matches: 12. Germline assignment: CDR1 SGDLS and CDR2 YYNGEE. The CDR3: CASSYGRTAGAQETQYF. The CDR3 bases are TGTGCCAGCAGCTATGGGAGAACAGCGGGGGCCCAAGAGACCCAGTACTTC.

This clone was seen once. The V call is TRBV29-1, the J call TRBJ2-6; TRBD1 matches at 9 bases. This CDR3 comprises 16 residues. The germline gives CDR1 SQVTM, CDR2 ANQGSEA. Losses at the gene ends were 5 bases for V and 1 base for J; bases not matched to a gene: 6. The CDR3 protein is CSVPGTGTSGANVLTF. DNA of the CDR3: TGCAGCGTTCCCGGGACAGGGACATCTGGGGCCAACGTCCTGACTTTC.

The chain uses TRBV3-1 (or the pseudogene TRBV3-2) and TRBJ2-1; D is undetermined. Trimming removed 0 bases at V and 4 bases at J, with 7 bases between. The CDR3 has 14 amino acids. The germline CDR1 and CDR2 sequences are LGHDT and YNNKEL (reference sequence). The CDR3 spells CASSQEVGYNEQFF. CDR3 DNA sequence: TGTGCCAGCAGCCAAGAGGTGGGGTACAATGAGCAGTTCTTC.

This clone was detected only once. The gene calls are TRBV5-1 and TRBJ1-4; unclear D gene. V was cut by 0 bases and J by 0 bases, with 6 bases left in between. The CDR3 sequence is 15 residues long. Germline assignment: CDR1 SGHRS and CDR2 YFSETQ. CDR3 in amino acids: CASSLGAATNEKLFF. Written as DNA, the CDR3 is TGCGCCAGCAGCTTGGGGGCCGCAACTAATGAAAAACTGTTTTTT. Supplemented by reference TRBV5-1 and TRBJ1-4, the full variable domain reads KAGVTQTPRYLIKTRGQQVTLSCSPISGHRSVSWYQQTPGQGLQFLFEYFSETQRNKGNFPGRFSGRQFSNSRSEMNVSTLELGDSALYLCASSLGAATNEKLFFGSGTQLSVL.

This chain connects TRBV6-5 to TRBJ1-1, with 7 bases identical to TRBD1. CDR1 and CDR2 (germline): MNHEY, SVGAGI. The V segment lost 6 bases and the J segment 4 bases; nucleotides outside the gene matches: 8. The CDR3 spans 14 residues. CDR3 DNA: TGTGCCAGCAGCCAACTAGACAGGGCCACTGAAGCTTTCTTT. Its translation: CASSQLDRATEAFF.

This chain connects TRBV5-8 to TRBJ2-5, with 14 bases matching TRBD2. The germline V gene has CDR1 SGHTS and CDR2 YDEGEE. V was pared by 3 bases and J by 5 bases, with 3 bases of the junction left unmatched. The CDR3 runs to 15 residues. CDR3 in DNA: TGTGCCAGCAGCTCCTGGACTAGCGGGAGGGAGACCCAGTACTTC. Residues: CASSSWTSGRETQYF.

The chain couples TRBV10-3 to TRBJ1-3; D gene uncertain. The V gene lost 4 bases and the J gene lost 2 bases, with 12 bases spanning the gap. CDR3 length: 15 residues. CDR1 is ENHRY and CDR2 is SYGVKD in the germline V gene. This CDR3 reads CAISAGSSTGNTIYF. The CDR3 DNA reads as TGTGCCATCAGTGCTGGCAGCAGTACTGGAAACACCATATATTTT.

The rearrangement joins TRBV3-1 (or the pseudogene TRBV3-2) to TRBJ1-5, with 8 bases aligning to TRBD1. The CDR3 totals 14 residues. Germline values: CDR1 LGHDT, CDR2 YNNKEL (reference sequence). Trimming took 1 base from V and 6 from J; bases not matched to a gene: 2. Here the CDR3 reads CASSQGTGSQPQHF. The CDR3 DNA reads as TGTGCCAGCAGCCAAGGGACAGGGAGTCAGCCCCAGCATTTT.

V and J are TRBV29-1 and TRBJ1-2; D is uncertain. The V gene lost 2 bases and the J gene lost 3 bases, with 7 bases spanning the gap. There are 12 residues in the CDR3. Germline CDR1 reads SQVTM; CDR2 reads ANQGSEA. DNA for the CDR3: TGCAGCGTTGAATCGTCCTACTATGGCTACACCTTC. It is translated as CSVESSYYGYTF.